This T cell receptor (beta chain) stems from a study of blood T cell repertoires in COVID-19. Authors' analysis steps: Reference gene primers were amplified, and this amplification served to estimate nucleated cell counts. Generated by immunoSEQ multiplex PCR, the TCRdb table keeps only in-frame clones and is missing some. V and J calls and clone size follow that table, whereas D and trimming were derived from the DNA. The data contain about 94,000 clones, about four fifths of them singletons. Unmatched junction bases numbered 10, after V lost 6 bases and J lost 1 base. Germline lookup yields CDR1 MNHEY and CDR2 SVGEGT. The CDR3 has 16 residues.

Sequenced sample: peripheral blood. This TCR came from a man aged 55 to 69 with acute or convalescent COVID-19. This sequence joins TRBV6-2 or TRBV6-3 and TRBJ2-5; 8 positions match TRBD1. This CDR3 reads CASSEAGTGLQETQYF. The CDR3, as DNA: TGTGCCAGCAGCGAGGCCGGGACAGGCCTCCAAGAGACCCAGTACTTC.